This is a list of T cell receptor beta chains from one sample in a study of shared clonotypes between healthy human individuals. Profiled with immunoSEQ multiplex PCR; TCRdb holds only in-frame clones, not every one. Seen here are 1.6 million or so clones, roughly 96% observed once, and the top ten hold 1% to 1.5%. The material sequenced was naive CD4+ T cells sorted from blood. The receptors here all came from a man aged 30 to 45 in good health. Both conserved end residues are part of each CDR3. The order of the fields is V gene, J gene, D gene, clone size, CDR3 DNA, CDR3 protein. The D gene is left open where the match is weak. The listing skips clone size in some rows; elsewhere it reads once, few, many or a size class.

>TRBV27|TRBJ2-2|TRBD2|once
TGTGCCAGCAGTCGGGGCCAGCGGGGGAGGGACACCGGGGAGCTGTTTTTT
CASSRGQRGRDTGELFF
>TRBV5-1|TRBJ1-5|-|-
TGCGCCAGCAGCTTCGGATATGGAGAGCCCCAGCATTTT
CASSFGYGEPQHF
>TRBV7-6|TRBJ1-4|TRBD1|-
TGTGCCAGCAGCTTAGGAGCAGGGGGAAATGAAAAACTGTTTTTT
CASSLGAGGNEKLFF
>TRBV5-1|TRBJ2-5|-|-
TGCGCCAGCAGCTTGGTAGGGGGACAAGAGACCCAGTACTTC
CASSLVGGQETQYF
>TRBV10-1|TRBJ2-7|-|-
TGCGCCAGCAGTGCTGGGAACTACGAGCAGTACTTC
CASSAGNYEQYF
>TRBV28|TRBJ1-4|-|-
TGTGCCAGCAGTCGGACAGCAACTAATGAAAAACTGTTTTTT
CASSRTATNEKLFF
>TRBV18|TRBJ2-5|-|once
TGTGCCAGCTCACCACGACAGGAGATCCAAGAGACCCAGTACTTC
CASSPRQEIQETQYF
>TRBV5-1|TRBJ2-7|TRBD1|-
TGCGCCAGCAGCTTGGAGGGACAGGGGTCGATTGAGCAGTACTTC
CASSLEGQGSIEQYF
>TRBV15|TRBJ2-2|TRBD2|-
TGTGCCACCAGCAGAGCTACTAGCGGGAGGACCGGGGAGCTGTTTTTT
CATSRATSGRTGELFF
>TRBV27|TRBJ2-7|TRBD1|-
TGTGCCAGCAGGCGGCCAGGGGGAATCCACGAGCAGTACTTC
CASRRPGGIHEQYF
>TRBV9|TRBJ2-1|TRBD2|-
TGTGCCAGCAGCACCCAAAGCGGGAGCTACAATGAGCAGTTCTTC
CASSTQSGSYNEQFF
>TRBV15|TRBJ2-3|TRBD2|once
TGTGCCACCAGCAGGGCTAGCGGGAGATTCACAGATACGCAGTATTTT
CATSRASGRFTDTQYF
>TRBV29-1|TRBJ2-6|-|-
TGCAGCGTTGGTGGGGCTGGGGCCAACGTCCTGACTTTC
CSVGGAGANVLTF
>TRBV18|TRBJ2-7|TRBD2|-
TGTGCCAGCTCAAAGGCCTCTAGCGGGAATTACGAGCAGTACTTC
CASSKASSGNYEQYF
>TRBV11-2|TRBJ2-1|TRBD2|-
TGTGCCAGCAGCTTAGGACTAGCAGCTTACAATGAGCAGTTCTTC
CASSLGLAAYNEQFF
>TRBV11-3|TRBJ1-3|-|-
TGTGCCAGCAGCCTGTCATTGGTGACAGTCTCTGGAAACACCATATATTTT
CASSLSLVTVSGNTIYF
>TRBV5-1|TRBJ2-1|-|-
TGCGCCAGCAGGTTAGGACAGAATTCCTACAATGAGCAGTTCTTC
CASRLGQNSYNEQFF
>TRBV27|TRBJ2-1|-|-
TGTGCCAGCAGTTTTACAGGTTGGAATGAGCAGTTCTTC
CASSFTGWNEQFF